This T cell receptor (beta chain) was documented in a study of blood T cell repertoires in COVID-19. Study in general: Samples taken during acute and convalescent COVID-19 were collected in the United States, Italy and Spain.

Assignments of participants to cohorts depended upon their own reported clinical history. Each exposed participant met a COVID-19 case in the 2 weeks preceding study entry. Clones were read by immunoSEQ multiplex PCR, and TCRdb kept only the in-frame ones, dropping some. The table has under 300,000 clones, over 75% seen once. This CDR3 spans 16 amino acids. V shed 5 bases, J shed 9 bases, and the junction held 15 bases outside the gene matches. Looked up from germline, CDR1 is KGHDR and CDR2 is SFDVKD. The genes are TRBV24-1 and TRBJ2-1, with 7 bases aligning to TRBD2. The origin of this receptor is a woman aged 35 to 49 who had been exposed to COVID-19. The material sequenced was PBMCs or T cells enriched from blood (not recorded which). In DNA form, the CDR3 reads TGTGCCACCAGTGGTCCAGCGGGACCTATTCTAGGTGAGCAGTTCTTC. As protein: CATSGPAGPILGEQFF.